Below are 24 T cell receptor beta chains sequenced from a single sample in a study of CD8+CD57+ T cells in acquired aplastic anemia. Profiles of TCR beta VDJ and CDR3 were generated from a genomic DNA template. TCRdb redid the calling of the reads with MiXCR, one entry per CDR3 protein. The sample has about 220,000 distinct CDR3 sequences; roughly 35% are singletons. Sequenced material: sorted CD4+, CD8+, or CD8+CD57+ T cells (not recorded which) from PBMCs. The receptors come from a human donor in good health, serving as a control.

The V and J genes are TRBV12-3 or TRBV12-4 and TRBJ2-7, with 12 bases lining up with TRBD1. CDR3 length equals 16 residues. The ends lost 4 bases at V and 6 bases at J; junction bases unmatched: 10. CDR3 in amino acids: CASSSVRGTGGFEQYF. CDR3 nucleotides: TGTGCCAGCAGTTCCGTTCGGGGGACAGGGGGCTTCGAGCAGTACTTC.

As for this clonotype: This may come from a read error, since a much larger clone is one base off. A read error is likely, as this CDR3 ends without the conserved phenylalanine or tryptophan. The chain carries TRBV20-1 and TRBJ2-5; TRBD1 or TRBD2 may be the D gene (6 bases each). The germline CDR1 and CDR2 sequences are DFQATT and SNEGSKA (reference sequence). V lost 2 bases and J lost 4, with 14 bases in between. The CDR3 sequence is 14 residues long. CDR3 sequence reads: CSARQGTGVETQYS. The CDR3 DNA reads TGCAGTGCTAGACAGGGGACGGGAGTAGAGACCCAGTACTCC.

In nucleotides, the CDR3 is TGCAGTGCTGGCGGCCCGGCTAGCACAGATACGCAGTATTTT. This gives the protein CSAGGPASTDTQYF. The V gene is TRBV20-1, the J gene TRBJ2-3; D is uncertain. Germline lookup yields CDR1 DFQATT and CDR2 SNEGSKA (reference sequence). The ends were cut back, 5 bases at V and 0 bases at J, with 12 bases in the middle. The CDR3 loop spans 14 amino acids.

V gene TRBV20-1 combines with J gene TRBJ1-2; 7 nucleotides line up with TRBD1. J lost 8 bases, V lost 2 bases, and 8 bases had no gene match. The CDR3 extends over 13 amino acids. The germline CDR1 and CDR2 sequences are DFQATT and SNEGSKA (reference sequence). For the CDR3, the DNA is TGCAGTGCTAGACCGACAGGGAGGAGCGGCTACACCTTC. Translated, it gives CSARPTGRSGYTF.

This chain joins TRBV29-1 and TRBJ1-1; D perhaps matches TRBD1 (5 bases). V lost 8 bases to trimming and J lost 0 bases, with 16 bases between them. From germline, CDR1 is SQVTM and CDR2 ANQGSEA. The CDR3 runs to 14 residues. The CDR3 region is CSLLTVALNTEAFF. The CDR3 DNA is TGCAGCTTGTTGACAGTGGCCCTGAACACTGAAGCTTTCTTT.

The sample holds a few counts of this clonotype. The chain employs TRBV5-1 and TRBJ1-3; tentative D call: TRBD1 (6 bases). The germline gives CDR1 SGHRS, CDR2 YFSETQ. Trimming shortened V by 2 bases and J by 0 bases, and 12 bases separated the two germline ends. The CDR3 consists of 16 residues. The CDR3 loop reads CASSFTGISSGNTIYF. The CDR3 coding sequence is TGCGCCAGCAGCTTTACAGGGATTAGCTCTGGAAACACCATATATTTT.

The chain uses TRBV30 and TRBJ1-1, with TRBD1 as a possible D gene (5 bases). Germline values: CDR1 GTSNPN, CDR2 SVGIG (reference sequence). The CDR3 runs 14 residues. With 1 base removed from V and 5 bases from J, the gap between germline ends came to 14 bases. As DNA, the CDR3 is TGTGCCTGGAGTGATCGGGGGACGAGGACTGAAGCTTTCTTT. This codes for CAWSDRGTRTEAFF.

V gene TRBV29-1 combines with J gene TRBJ1-2; 7 bases align to TRBD1. The CDR3 runs 12 residues. The germline CDR1 and CDR2 sequences are SQVTM and ANQGSEA. J lost 6 bases, V lost 2 bases, and 3 bases had no gene match. In nucleotides, the CDR3 is TGCAGCGTTGAACGGGACAGACATGGCTACACCTTC. Amino acids: CSVERDRHGYTF.

CDR3 loop: CASMNSYEQYF. CDR3 nucleotides: TGTGCCAGCATGAACAGCTACGAGCAGTACTTC. V gene TRBV2 combines with J gene TRBJ2-7; no clear D. Per the germline V gene, CDR1 is SNHLY and CDR2 is FYNNEI. The length of the CDR3 is 11 residues. V was clipped by 7 bases and J by 3 bases, with 7 bases between them.

In this sample, this clonotype turned up many times. For the CDR3, the DNA is TGTGCCAGCAGCTTGGAGGAGCGGGGGACCCAGTACTTC. This translates into CASSLEERGTQYF. V usage is TRBV5-8 and J usage is TRBJ2-5, with 7 bases matching TRBD2. CDR3 length equals 13 residues. CDR1 is SGHTS, CDR2 YDEGEE, per germline. V lost 0 bases and J lost 7; bases outside the gene matches: 3.

Concerning this clonotype itself: This is likely a read error, given that the CDR3 carries no conserved phenylalanine or tryptophan at its end. This chain uses TRBV6-2 or TRBV6-3 with TRBJ2-6, with a weak D call TRBD1 (6 bases). Trimming shortened V by 2 bases and J by 0 bases, and 17 bases separated the two germline ends. Germline V gene data show CDR1 as MNHEY and CDR2 as SVGEGT. This CDR3 has 19 residues. The DNA of the CDR3 is TGTGCCAGCAGTTACGATCCGTGGACAGCAAGCTCTGGGGCCAACGTCCTGACTTCC. It specifies CASSYDPWTASSGANVLTS.

This sequence joins TRBV6-4 and TRBJ1-4; possibly TRBD1 for D (5 bases). The CDR3 is 17 residues long. From germline, CDR1 is MRHNA and CDR2 SNTAGT. V was trimmed by 5 bases and J by 1 base, leaving 17 bases between them. CDR3 nucleotides: TGTGCCAGCAGTCACTGGGCGGGGGTTGTAACTAATGAAAAACTGTTTTTT. Encoded protein: CASSHWAGVVTNEKLFF.

Ten or more counts support this clonotype. CDR3 DNA sequence: TGTGCCATCAGTGAACTAGGAGATCAGCAAGAGACCCAGTACTTC. Its protein product is CAISELGDQQETQYF. V and J are TRBV10-3 and TRBJ2-5, with a possible D match to TRBD2 (5 bases). Germline CDR1 is ENHRY and CDR2 is SYGVKD. The V end was cut by 3 bases, the J end by 2 bases, with 13 bases between. The CDR3 runs 15 residues.

This chain connects TRBV25-1 to TRBJ2-1, with TRBD2 identical over 9 bases. V lost 3 bases, J lost 9 bases, and 9 bases stayed unmatched. The CDR3 loop spans 15 amino acids. CDR1 MGHDK and CDR2 SYGVNS come from the germline V gene. This chain's CDR3 is CASSDWVAGVGEQFF. CDR3 DNA: TGTGCCAGCAGTGATTGGGTAGCGGGAGTCGGTGAGCAGTTCTTC.

The genes are TRBV5-4 and TRBJ2-5; TRBD2 matches 9 bases. V trimming: 4 bases; J trimming: 5 bases; junction bases outside the gene matches: 9. The germline V gene has CDR1 SGHNT and CDR2 YYREEE (reference sequence). There are 15 residues in the CDR3. CDR3 bases: TGTGCCAGCAGCGGGGCCGCGGGGGGGGGTGAGACCCAGTACTTC. Its protein is CASSGAAGGGETQYF.

Many counts were recorded for this clonotype. The chain links TRBV20-1 to TRBJ2-3; the match to TRBD2 covers 9 bases. Germline CDR1 is DFQATT and CDR2 is SNEGSKA (reference sequence). Unmatched junction bases numbered 11, after V lost 5 bases and J lost 5 bases. The CDR3 covers 15 residues. The CDR3 region is CSALLSRGGRDTQYF. CDR3 DNA: TGCAGTGCTCTCCTTTCGCGGGGGGGCAGAGATACGCAGTATTTT.

At least ten counts were recorded for this clonotype. The V call is TRBV6-5, the J call TRBJ2-7; D unclear. The V and J ends lost 2 bases and 3 bases respectively, with 14 bases between them. In germline, CDR1 is MNHEY, CDR2 SVGAGI. This CDR3 has 15 amino acids. The CDR3, as DNA: TGTGCCAGCAGTTACAGGACCCCTAGGTTCTACGAGCAGTACTTC. Translation gives CASSYRTPRFYEQYF.

This clonotype was recorded many times. A much larger clone lies one base from this, so it may be a read error. This sequence joins TRBV15 and TRBJ2-7; perhaps TRBD2 as D (5 bases). The CDR3 contains 15 residues. CDR1 LNHNV and CDR2 YYDKDF come from the germline V gene (reference sequence). CDR3 sequence (DNA): TGTGCCACCAGCAGAGATCTGGCCGGAGGCTACGGGCAGTACTTC. It translates to CATSRDLAGGYGQYF.

Ten or more counts support this clonotype. This rearrangement joins TRBV24-1 to TRBJ1-2, with D perhaps matching TRBD1 (6 bases). The CDR3 is made up of 16 amino acids. The germline V gene encodes CDR1 KGHDR and CDR2 SFDVKD. V lost 5 bases to trimming and J lost 4 bases, with 19 bases between them. In DNA, the CDR3 is TGTGCCACCAGTGTGGGGGGGGCTCAAAACCTCTATGGCTACACCTTC. This translates into CATSVGGAQNLYGYTF.

V is TRBV11-2 and J is TRBJ2-7, with no clear D. Germline-derived CDR1 and CDR2 are SGHAT and FQNNGV. CDR3 size: 18 residues. Trimming shortened V by 1 base and J by 0 bases, and 19 bases separated the two germline ends. In DNA, the CDR3 is TGTGCCAGCAGCTTAGTGGAGAGACTGCACTCGAGCTCCTACGAGCAGTACTTC. Translating it yields CASSLVERLHSSSYEQYF.

This clonotype was observed a handful of times. The rearrangement links TRBV29-1 to TRBJ2-1; D not certain. CDR1 and CDR2 from the germline V gene are SQVTM and ANQGSEA. V was clipped by 3 bases and J by 7 bases, with 7 bases between them. This CDR3 region has 11 residues. CDR3 DNA sequence: TGCAGCGTTGATCCTGGAAATGAGCAGTTCTTC. This encodes CSVDPGNEQFF.

This clonotype was seen more than once but under ten times. CDR3 in DNA: TGTGCCACTGGACAGGGGGATAGGGACACTGAAGCTTTCTTT. The encoded protein is CATGQGDRDTEAFF. The chain uses TRBV10-3 and TRBJ1-1; 10 bases match TRBD1. With V trimmed by 10 bases and J by 3 bases, 8 bases remained unmatched. The length of the CDR3 is 14 residues. The germline CDR1 and CDR2 sequences are ENHRY and SYGVKD.

The chain carries TRBV5-6 and TRBJ2-2, with 11 bases fitting TRBD1. This CDR3 comprises 16 residues. In germline, CDR1 is SGHDT, CDR2 YYEEEE. V shed 4 bases and J 6 bases; nucleotides not matched to a gene: 8. For the CDR3, the DNA is TGTGCCAGCAGCGGGTGGGACAGGGGGTCGGCCGGGGAGCTGTTTTTT. It translates to CASSGWDRGSAGELFF.

The CDR3, as DNA: TGTGCCAGCAGTGCAGCTGCCGGGCCTCGCGGAGAGACCCAGTACTTC. Translated, it gives CASSAAAGPRGETQYF. The chain has TRBV25-1 and TRBJ2-5; D not certain. Trimming cost V 4 bases and J 4 bases, with 19 bases left between them. This CDR3 is 16 amino acids long. Germline CDR1 reads MGHDK; CDR2 reads SYGVNS.